This T cell receptor (beta chain) is drawn from a study of blood T cell repertoires in COVID-19. About the research overall: The study drew acute and convalescent COVID-19 samples from the United States, Italy and Spain. The cDNA or gDNA used as material had been derived from T cells, B-cell-depleted T cells, or PBMCs.

Methods used by the authors: Quantification of nucleated cells was approximated via reference gene primer amplification. Assay used: immunoSEQ multiplex PCR; TCRdb lists only in-frame clones, some missing. D and trimming come from the DNA, and the V and J calls and clone size come from that table. The sample contains 150,000 to 200,000 clones, 80% to 90% of which appear only once. CDR1 and CDR2 from the germline V gene are SGHDT and YYEEEE. V dropped 0 bases and J dropped 4 bases, with 20 bases sitting between them. This CDR3 comprises 18 residues. This TCR came from a human donor in a cohort sampled during active COVID-19. The source material was peripheral blood. This chain uses TRBV5-6 with TRBJ1-5; D not resolved. The CDR3 protein is CASSLAEDFLALNQPQHF. The CDR3 bases are TGTGCCAGCAGCTTGGCGGAAGACTTCCTCGCACTAAATCAGCCCCAGCATTTT.